The rows below give T cell receptor beta chains drawn from one sample of a study of early T cells in non-severe SARS-CoV-2 infection. A single record per CDR3 protein comes from TCRdb applying MiXCR to the 5' RACE reads. The sample shows about 55,000 distinct CDR3 sequences, about 13% of them seen only once. Sequencing used whole blood, obtained at baseline. The receptors stem from an adult who was a healthcare worker with PCR-confirmed SARS-CoV-2 infection or an uninfected control (not recorded which). Each CDR3 is given with its conserved first and last residue. A D gene is named only where the DNA matches it firmly. Clone size is not always given. Where it is, it says once, few, many or a class for expanded clones.

>many|TRBV29-1|TRBJ1-1|.
CSVERGKYTEAFF
TGCAGCGTTGAAAGGGGAAAGTACACTGAAGCTTTCTTT
>.|TRBV28|TRBJ2-7|TRBD1
CASSLSPNRQGSSYEQYF
TGTGCCAGCAGTTTATCCCCGAACCGACAGGGGAGCTCCTACGAGCAGTACTTC
>many|TRBV19|TRBJ1-2|.
CASTDRSYGYTF
TGTGCCAGTACCGACAGGTCGTATGGCTACACCTTC
>few|TRBV5-1|TRBJ1-2|.
CASSFEARTNYGYTF
TGCGCCAGCAGCTTTGAGGCCAGGACTAACTATGGCTACACCTTC
>few|TRBV7-2|TRBJ1-1|.
CASSLDEDSYTEAFF
TGTGCCAGCAGCTTAGATGAGGACAGTTACACTGAAGCTTTCTTT
>few|TRBV10-1|TRBJ2-7|TRBD2
CASSESAGRLAGEARSLLLAEQYF
TGCGCCAGCAGTGAAAGTGCGGGCCGGCTAGCGGGAGAAGCCAGGTCACTACTACTCGCCGAGCAGTACTTC
>few|TRBV20-1|TRBJ2-3|TRBD2
CSARASGIGSDTQYF
TGCAGTGCTAGAGCCAGCGGGATCGGTTCAGATACGCAGTATTTT
>few|TRBV4-2|TRBJ2-7|.
CASSQVGEQYF
TGTGCCAGCAGCCAAGTTGGGGAGCAGTACTTC
>.|TRBV10-3|TRBJ2-5|.
CAISGRNQETQYF
TGTGCCATCAGTGGACGAAATCAAGAGACCCAGTACTTC
>.|TRBV27|TRBJ1-2|.
CASRRGGGYTF
TGTGCCAGCAGAAGGGGGGGAGGCTACACCTTC
>few|TRBV19|TRBJ2-3|.
CASTEYSTDTQYF
TGTGCCAGTACCGAATACAGCACAGATACGCAGTATTTT
>many|TRBV7-8|TRBJ1-6|TRBD1
CASSLGDSNNSPLHF
TGTGCCAGCAGCTTAGGGGACAGCAATAATTCACCCCTCCACTTT
>few|TRBV11-2|TRBJ1-2|TRBD1
CASSSTEGGSLSQNYGYTF
TGTGCCAGCAGCTCAACCGAAGGGGGCAGCCTTTCGCAGAACTATGGCTACACCTTC
>many|TRBV7-6|TRBJ1-1|TRBD1
CASSFSTGMDTEAFF
TGTGCCAGCAGCTTCTCGACAGGGATGGACACTGAAGCTTTCTTT
>few|TRBV6-6|TRBJ2-7|.
CASSYAAPYEQYF
TGTGCCAGCAGTTACGCAGCTCCCTACGAGCAGTACTTC
>many|TRBV11-2|TRBJ2-2|.
CASSFMAGNTGELFF
TGTGCCAGCAGCTTTATGGCGGGGAACACCGGGGAGCTGTTTTTT
>few|TRBV7-9|TRBJ2-7|TRBD1
CASSGTGPYEQYF
TGTGCCAGCAGCGGGACAGGACCCTACGAGCAGTACTTC
>.|TRBV3-1|TRBJ2-1|.
CASSQDSRPHNEQFF
TGTGCCAGCAGCCAAGATTCCAGGCCACACAATGAGCAGTTCTTC
>.|TRBV14|TRBJ2-7|.
CASSQIQGEAYEQYF
TGTGCCAGCAGCCAAATCCAGGGAGAAGCCTACGAGCAGTACTTC
>many|TRBV6-6|TRBJ2-4|.
CASSQFFGGKNIQYF
TGTGCCAGCAGTCAGTTTTTCGGGGGTAAAAACATTCAGTACTTC
>few|TRBV10-3|TRBJ1-2|.
CATHGGVDYGYTF
TGTGCCACACACGGTGGGGTTGACTATGGCTACACCTTC
>many|TRBV4-2|TRBJ1-6|.
CASSQPHGQGDNSPLHF
TGTGCCAGCAGCCAACCCCATGGCCAGGGAGATAATTCACCCCTCCACTTT
>.|TRBV21-1|TRBJ2-7|.
CASRRQGIGEQYF
TGTGCCAGCAGGCGACAGGGGATAGGGGAGCAGTACTTC
>few|TRBV10-2|TRBJ2-1|.
CASGEGRQFF
TGCGCCAGCGGTGAAGGCAGACAGTTCTTC
>many|TRBV6-1|TRBJ2-3|.
CASSGRGSGLRDTQYF
TGTGCCAGCAGTGGCCGGGGGAGCGGGCTCCGGGATACGCAGTATTTT
>many|TRBV7-9|TRBJ1-1|TRBD1
CASSPGTGGKTEAFF
TGTGCCAGCAGCCCCGGGACAGGGGGAAAAACTGAAGCTTTCTTT
>.|TRBV2|TRBJ2-7|TRBD1
CASVGTDYEQYF
TGTGCCAGCGTCGGGACAGATTACGAGCAGTACTTC
>many|TRBV19|TRBJ2-7|TRBD2
CASSASGAGTYEQYF
TGTGCCAGTAGTGCCTCCGGAGCGGGAACATACGAGCAGTACTTC
>.|TRBV18|TRBJ2-1|TRBD2
CASSPTSGGAINEQFF
TGTGCCAGCTCACCGACTAGCGGGGGGGCGATCAATGAGCAGTTCTTC
>few|TRBV5-5|TRBJ2-2|.
CASSSLRGAFTGELFF
TGTGCCAGCAGCTCGCTCAGGGGCGCTTTCACCGGGGAGCTGTTTTTT
>few|TRBV24-1|TRBJ2-1|.
CATSDQLFGKQFF
TGTGCCACCAGTGATCAACTATTTGGCAAGCAGTTCTTC
>many|TRBV20-1|TRBJ2-1|TRBD2
CSAGGEASGYNEQFF
TGCAGTGCTGGGGGGGAGGCTAGCGGTTACAATGAGCAGTTCTTC
>.|TRBV2|TRBJ2-2|.
CASSHTGTKNTGELFF
TGTGCCAGCAGCCACACCGGGACAAAGAACACCGGGGAGCTGTTTTTT